Reported below is one T cell receptor beta chain. The data belong to a study of T cell changes during pregnancy in multiple sclerosis. Using immunoSEQ multiplex PCR, the repertoire was profiled, and TCRdb retains in-frame clones only, with some absent. The data hold 70,000 to 90,000 clones, with about 93% observed a single time. The CDR3 loop spans 13 amino acids. Germline V lookup: CDR1 LNHNV, CDR2 YYDKDF (reference sequence). V dropped 3 bases and J dropped 6 bases, with 6 bases sitting between them. Source: peripheral blood, taken in the second trimester of pregnancy. The chain links TRBV15 to TRBJ1-6, with a possible D match to TRBD1 (6 bases). The sequence was obtained from a female donor in good health, enrolled as a control in a pregnancy study. CDR3 in amino acids: CATSRDSNSPLHF. DNA for the CDR3: TGTGCCACCAGCAGGGACAGTAATTCACCCCTCCACTTT.